A single sample is the source of the 15 T cell receptor beta chains below, sequenced in a study of patients and donors after allogeneic stem cell transplantation. Each CDR3 protein is one row after TCRdb ran MiXCR on the RT-PCR reads. Found here are 900,000 to 1,000,000 distinct CDR3 sequences, approximately 18% of them singletons; the top ten hold 5% to 6.5%. The sample comprised blood, either unsorted or a sorted T cell fraction (not recorded which). The receptor set was obtained from a human donor who was either an allogeneic HSCT recipient or a stem cell or donor lymphocyte infusion donor (not recorded which). It is not recorded whose cells these are; they may come from a transplant donor.

This clonotype was seen only a few times. The rearrangement joins TRBV12-3 or TRBV12-4 to TRBJ2-7; no definite D call. The CDR3 length is 13 residues. Trimming removed 5 bases from V and 3 bases from J, with 11 bases in between. The CDR3 nucleotides are TGTGCCAGCAGTCCACTGAGATACTACGAGCAGTACTTC. The encoded protein is CASSPLRYYEQYF.

CDR3 loop: CASRDSGVGTEAFF. The DNA of the CDR3 is TGTGCCAGCAGGGACTCGGGGGTGGGCACTGAAGCTTTCTTT. V usage is TRBV11-2 and J usage is TRBJ1-1; weak D call: TRBD1 (5 bases). Deletions cut 6 bases from V and 4 bases from J, with 15 bases between. Germline lookup yields CDR1 SGHAT and CDR2 FQNNGV. The CDR3 has 14 amino acids. Filled out from reference TRBV11-2 and TRBJ1-1, the complete variable domain reads EAGVAQSPRYKIIEKRQSVAFWCNPISGHATLYWYQQILGQGPKLLIQFQNNGVVDDSQLPKDRFSAERLKGVDSTLKIQPAKLEDSAVYLCASRDSGVGTEAFFGQGTRLTVV.

The rearrangement joins TRBV7-2 to TRBJ2-6; D remains unclear. Germline V lookup: CDR1 SGHTA, CDR2 FQGNSA. Trimming removed 5 bases from V and 2 bases from J, with 10 bases in between. The CDR3 has 15 amino acids. In DNA, the CDR3 is TGTGCCAGCAGCCCCTCCGTTGCTGGGGCCAACGTCCTGACTTTC. It translates to CASSPSVAGANVLTF. The full variable domain, in which reference TRBV7-2 and TRBJ2-6 provide the parts outside the CDR3, is GAGVSQSPSNKVTEKGKDVELRCDPISGHTALYWYRQSLGQGLEFLIYFQGNSAPDKSGLPSDRFSAERTGGSVSTLTIQRTQQEDSAVYLCASSPSVAGANVLTFGAGSRLTVL.

The CDR3 DNA reads TGTGCCAGCAGCCCAGATGTAGGCCTCGAGCAGTACTTC. Its protein product is CASSPDVGLEQYF. The chain links TRBV11-3 to TRBJ2-7; no firm D call. The CDR3 consists of 13 residues. Germline-derived CDR1 and CDR2 are SGHNT and YENEEA. V was cut by 5 bases and J by 6 bases, with 14 bases left in between.

CDR3: CSAREVGGYGYTF. The DNA of the CDR3 is TGCAGTGCTAGGGAGGTCGGAGGTTATGGCTACACCTTC. The chain links TRBV20-1 to TRBJ1-2; D is ambiguous. The CDR3 covers 13 residues. Germline loops: CDR1 DFQATT, CDR2 SNEGSKA (reference sequence). The V gene lost 3 bases and the J gene lost 5 bases, with 13 bases spanning the gap.

There are a few counts of this clonotype. The chain uses TRBV5-5 and TRBJ2-2; 7 bases are a match to TRBD1. Trimming took 2 bases from V and 1 from J; bases not matched to a gene: 11. This CDR3 region has 18 residues. The germline V gene has CDR1 SGHKS and CDR2 YYEKEE (reference sequence). The CDR3 loop is CASSLSAWDSENTGELFF. In DNA, the CDR3 is TGTGCCAGCAGCTTATCGGCCTGGGACAGCGAGAACACCGGGGAGCTGTTTTTT.

There are a few counts of this clonotype. The chain links TRBV20-1 to TRBJ2-1, with 7 bases identical to TRBD2. The CDR3 is made up of 15 amino acids. V shed 2 bases and J 2 bases; nucleotides not matched to a gene: 6. Germline CDR1 DFQATT, CDR2 SNEGSKA (reference sequence). The DNA of the CDR3 is TGCAGTGCTAGAAGGGCGGGGACTACCTACAATGAGCAGTTCTTC. Translation gives CSARRAGTTYNEQFF.

This clonotype was observed a few times. The V and J genes are TRBV4-3 and TRBJ1-5; D remains ambiguous. V dropped 0 bases and J dropped 4 bases, with 13 bases sitting between them. The CDR3 runs to 16 residues. Germline values: CDR1 LGHNA, CDR2 YSLEER. The CDR3 loop is CASSQEAGMNNQPQHF. The CDR3 DNA sequence: TGCGCCAGCAGCCAAGAAGCCGGGATGAATAATCAGCCCCAGCATTTT.

The V gene is TRBV20-1, the J gene TRBJ2-3; D call uncertain. This CDR3 is 10 amino acids long. Germline CDR1 and CDR2: DFQATT and SNEGSKA (reference sequence). Trimming took 2 bases from V and 12 from J, leaving 9 bases between them. The CDR3 loop is CSARTTYQYF. CDR3 DNA sequence: TGCAGTGCTAGAACGACTTACCAGTATTTT.

J is TRBJ1-1 and V is TRBV7-9; the D is unclear. In germline, CDR1 is SEHNR, CDR2 FQNEAQ (reference sequence). Trimming removed 1 base at V and 4 bases at J, with 7 bases between. The CDR3 extends over 13 amino acids. The CDR3 spells CASSLGLSTEAFF. The CDR3 DNA reads TGTGCCAGCAGCTTAGGGTTGAGCACTGAAGCTTTCTTT.

The chain couples TRBV6-1 to TRBJ2-1; 7 nucleotides agree with TRBD2. Per the germline V gene, CDR1 is MNHNS and CDR2 is SASEGT. This CDR3 is 15 amino acids long. Germline trimming cut 5 bases from V and 5 bases from J; bases unmatched to any gene: 9. The CDR3, as DNA: TGTGCCAGCAGTCTGCGGGAGTTCCTAGACAATGAGCAGTTCTTC. Its protein is CASSLREFLDNEQFF.

The CDR3 protein is CSASVASSSYEQYF. The CDR3 DNA reads as TGCAGTGCTAGTGTGGCTAGCAGCTCCTACGAGCAGTACTTC. The chain combines TRBV20-1 with TRBJ2-7, with D perhaps TRBD2 (5 bases). The CDR3 totals 14 residues. Trimming left V 3 bases short and J 0 bases short, with 12 bases between. The V gene's germline CDR1 is DFQATT and CDR2 SNEGSKA (reference sequence).

This clonotype was counted ten times or more. The V call is TRBV20-1, the J call TRBJ1-4, with D hard to call. With 6 bases removed from V and 0 bases from J, the gap between germline ends came to 8 bases. In germline, CDR1 is DFQATT, CDR2 SNEGSKA (reference sequence). The CDR3 runs 13 residues. This CDR3 is CSAIPATNEKLFF. The CDR3 bases are TGCAGTGCAATACCAGCAACTAATGAAAAACTGTTTTTT.

This clonotype was seen a few times. The V call is TRBV29-1, the J call TRBJ1-1, with D perhaps TRBD1 (6 bases). Germline CDR1 SQVTM, CDR2 ANQGSEA. The CDR3 covers 13 residues. V lost 7 bases to trimming and J lost 0 bases, with 12 bases between them. The CDR3 protein is CSAQGLMNTEAFF. The CDR3 bases are TGCAGCGCCCAGGGGCTCATGAACACTGAAGCTTTCTTT.

The CDR3 DNA reads TGTGCCAGCAGCGTTGGCGGAGGTCAGATCGGCAATGAGCAGTTCTTC. It encodes CASSVGGGQIGNEQFF. The rearrangement uses TRBV9 and TRBJ2-1; a possible D gene is TRBD2 (5 bases). V lost 2 bases and J lost 6, with 18 bases in between. CDR1 is SGDLS and CDR2 is YYNGEE in the germline V gene. This CDR3 region has 16 residues. The variable domain in full, with the rest retrieved from reference TRBV9 and TRBJ2-1, is DSGVTQTPKHLITATGQRVTLRCSPRSGDLSVYWYQQSLDQGLQFLIQYYNGEERAKGNILERFSAQQFPDLHSELNLSSLELGDSALYFCASSVGGGQIGNEQFFGPGTRLTVL.